This T cell receptor (beta chain) was retrieved from a study of shared clonotypes between healthy human individuals. Study-wide context: Participating donors consisted of a couple of women and a few men aged 18 to 49.

Genomic DNA per cell subset filled all wells of several immunoSEQ plates. Generated by immunoSEQ multiplex PCR, the TCRdb table keeps only in-frame clones and is missing some. The data hold 190,000 or so clones, with 65% to 70% observed a single time. With V trimmed by 3 bases and J by 6 bases, 30 bases remained unmatched. The CDR3 runs 24 residues. The specimen sequenced was memory CD4+ T cells sorted from blood. Subset specified: CD45RA-negative fraction. This TCR came from a man between 25 and 39 years old in good health. The rearrangement joins TRBV7-1 to TRBJ2-5, with 14 bases that match TRBD2. TRBV7-1 is placed among ORFs of uncertain function. The DNA for the CDR3 is TGTGCCAGCAGCTCGTCCCCACGCGGCCCCCAGGGGACTAGCGGGAGAGGGGGGGTAAAGACCCAGTACTTC. It codes for CASSSSPRGPQGTSGRGGVKTQYF.